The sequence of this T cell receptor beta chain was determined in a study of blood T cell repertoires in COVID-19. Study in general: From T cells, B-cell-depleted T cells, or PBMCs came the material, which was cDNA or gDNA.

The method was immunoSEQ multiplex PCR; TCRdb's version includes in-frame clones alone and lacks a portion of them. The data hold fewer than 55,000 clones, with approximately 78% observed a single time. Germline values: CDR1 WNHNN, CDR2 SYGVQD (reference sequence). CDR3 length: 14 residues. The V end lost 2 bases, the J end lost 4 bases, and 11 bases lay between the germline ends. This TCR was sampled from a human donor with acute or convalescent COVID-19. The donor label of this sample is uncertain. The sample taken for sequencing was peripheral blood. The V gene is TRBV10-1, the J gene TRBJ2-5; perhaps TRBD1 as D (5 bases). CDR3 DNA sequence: TGCGCCAGCAGTGAGGCAGGGTCGGTAGAGACCCAGTACTTC. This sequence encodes CASSEAGSVETQYF.